This T cell receptor (beta chain) was recorded in a study of cytomegalovirus exposure and HLA in healthy donors. Both 60 Vbeta primers and 13 Jbeta primers went into the PCR. The assay was immunoSEQ multiplex PCR, and TCRdb's table has in-frame clones only and misses some. The sample has 45,000 to 70,000 clones. V shed 4 bases, J shed 3 bases, and the junction held 3 bases outside the gene matches. Germline CDR1 reads KGHSH; CDR2 reads LQKENI. CDR3 size: 15 residues. Sequencing used PBMCs. V gene TRBV18 combines with J gene TRBJ2-7, with 13 positions matching TRBD2. The sequence was collected from a woman in her twenties or thirties in good health and CMV-seropositive. The DNA for the CDR3 is TGTGCCAGCTCACGAGGGACTAGCGGGAACTACGAGCAGTACTTC. Protein sequence: CASSRGTSGNYEQYF.